The 7 T cell receptor beta chains in this list originate from one sample, sequenced in a study of cytotoxic CD8 clonotypes in ibrutinib-treated CLL. Assay used: immunoSEQ multiplex PCR; TCRdb lists only in-frame clones, some missing. Of around 60,000 clones in the sample, approximately 57% were seen once. The sequencing here drew on PBMCs, taken after 12 months of ibrutinib treatment. The source of these receptors is a human donor with chronic lymphocytic leukemia.

The gene calls are TRBV9 and TRBJ2-1; a possible D gene is TRBD1 (6 bases). This CDR3 has 15 residues. Germline V CDR1 and CDR2: SGDLS, YYNGEE. V dropped 0 bases and J dropped 6 bases, with 13 bases sitting between them. CDR3 coding DNA: TGTGCCAGCAGCGTAGTTACAGGGAAGATCAATGAGCAGTTCTTC. This translates into CASSVVTGKINEQFF.

V and J are TRBV15 and TRBJ1-5, with 9 bases identical to TRBD1. Looked up from germline, CDR1 is LNHNV and CDR2 is YYDKDF (reference sequence). V trimming: 1 base; J trimming: 6 bases; junction bases outside the gene matches: 4. The CDR3 extends over 15 amino acids. This CDR3 reads CATSRGQGESQPQHF. The CDR3, as DNA: TGTGCCACCAGCAGAGGACAGGGGGAGAGTCAGCCCCAGCATTTT.

The V call is TRBV5-1, the J call TRBJ2-7; TRBD1 agrees at 7 bases. V lost 9 bases to trimming and J lost 3 bases; unmatched junction nucleotides: 6. Per germline, CDR1 SGHRS and CDR2 YFSETQ. The CDR3 covers 12 residues. The CDR3 loop reads CATGTEIYEQYV. The CDR3 DNA sequence: TGCGCCACCGGGACAGAGATCTACGAGCAGTACGTC.

This chain joins TRBV29-1 and TRBJ2-3; the match to TRBD1 covers 9 bases. The V segment lost 4 bases and the J segment 2 bases; nucleotides outside the gene matches: 4. This CDR3 spans 14 amino acids. Germline V gene sequence: CDR1 SQVTM, CDR2 ANQGSEA. The CDR3 nucleotides read TGCAGCGTTGGACGGACAGGGGACACAGATACGCAGTATTTT. Its protein is CSVGRTGDTDTQYF.

The count of this clone is one. Within the sample, other DNA sequences also encode this same CDR3. V gene TRBV27 combines with J gene TRBJ1-2; D possibly corresponds to TRBD1 (5 bases). CDR1 and CDR2 (germline): MNHEY, SMNVEV (reference sequence). V was clipped by 6 bases and J by 8 bases, with 16 bases between them. The CDR3 extends over 13 amino acids. CDR3 nucleotides: TGTGCCAGCAGAACAGGTGGGTCCCCCGGCTACACCTTC. Its protein product is CASRTGGSPGYTF.

This clone came up many times. V and J are TRBV6-5 and TRBJ2-7, with a tentative D call TRBD1 (5 bases). CDR1 and CDR2 (germline): MNHEY, SVGAGI. V was clipped by 6 bases and J by 4 bases, with 19 bases between them. The CDR3 is 15 amino acids. CDR3 protein: CASSTTGSSPYEQYF. The CDR3 DNA reads TGTGCCAGCAGCACAACAGGATCCTCCCCTTACGAGCAGTACTTC.

The chain employs TRBV27 and TRBJ1-1; D not certain. V lost 3 bases, J lost 1 base, and 6 bases lay in between. Germline V gene lookup returns CDR1 MNHEY and CDR2 SMNVEV (reference sequence). This CDR3 region has 13 residues. The CDR3 nucleotides are TGTGCCAGCAGTTTGGGGAGGAACACTGAAGCTTTCTTT. It translates to CASSLGRNTEAFF.